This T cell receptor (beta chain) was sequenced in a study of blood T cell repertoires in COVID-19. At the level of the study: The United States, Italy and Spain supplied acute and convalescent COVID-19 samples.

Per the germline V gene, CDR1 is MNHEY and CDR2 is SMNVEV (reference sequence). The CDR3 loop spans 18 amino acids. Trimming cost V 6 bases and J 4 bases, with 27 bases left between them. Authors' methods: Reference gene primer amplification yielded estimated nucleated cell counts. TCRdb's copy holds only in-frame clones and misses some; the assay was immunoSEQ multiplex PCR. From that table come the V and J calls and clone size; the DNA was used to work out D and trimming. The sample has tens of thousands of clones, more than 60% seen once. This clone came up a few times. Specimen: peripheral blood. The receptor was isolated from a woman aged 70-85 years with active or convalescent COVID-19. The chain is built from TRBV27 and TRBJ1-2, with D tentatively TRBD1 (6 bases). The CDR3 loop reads CASSPHYHREGEFYGYTF. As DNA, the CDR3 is TGTGCCAGCAGCCCCCATTATCACAGGGAGGGAGAGTTCTATGGCTACACCTTC.